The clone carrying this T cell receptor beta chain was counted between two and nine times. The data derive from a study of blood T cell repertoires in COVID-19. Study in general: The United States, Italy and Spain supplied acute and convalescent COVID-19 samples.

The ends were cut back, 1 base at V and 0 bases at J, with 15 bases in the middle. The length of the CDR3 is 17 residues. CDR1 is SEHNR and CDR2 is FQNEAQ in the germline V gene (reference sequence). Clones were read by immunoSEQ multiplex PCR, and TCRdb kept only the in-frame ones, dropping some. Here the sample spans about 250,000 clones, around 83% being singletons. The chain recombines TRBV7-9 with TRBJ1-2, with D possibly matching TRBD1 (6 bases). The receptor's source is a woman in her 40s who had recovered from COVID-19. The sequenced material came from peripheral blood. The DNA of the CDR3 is TGTGCCAGCAGCTTAGAACAGGGAAGAGGTCCTAACTATGGCTACACCTTC. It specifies CASSLEQGRGPNYGYTF.